This T cell receptor beta chain was captured in a study of shared clonotypes between healthy human individuals. The CDR3 covers 13 residues. V lost 7 bases and J lost 7, with 16 bases in between. Germline CDR1 and CDR2: SNHLY and FYNNEI. An assay was performed, and its level was deep. Assay: immunoSEQ multiplex PCR; the TCRdb copy retains only in-frame clones and omits some. Of around 1,900,000 clones detected, 93% appear once; the ten largest clones hold about 1.7%. Naive CD8 populations comprised CD45RO-negative cells positively selected for CCR7, excluding terminally differentiated effector memory CD45RA+ cells.

The sequenced material came from naive CD8+ T cells from PBMCs. The V call is TRBV2, the J call TRBJ1-2, with a weak D call TRBD1 (5 bases). This TCR derives from a man younger than 30 in good health. Some clones in this sample may be carry-over from other donors' samples. The CDR3 DNA reads as TGTGCCAGCACCGAGGGTCGGGGCTCTGGCTACACCTTC. Protein: CASTEGRGSGYTF.